The TCR beta chain described here comes from a study of blood T cell repertoires in COVID-19. Study at large: The cDNA or gDNA used as material had been derived from T cells, B-cell-depleted T cells, or PBMCs.

The assay was immunoSEQ multiplex PCR, and TCRdb's table has in-frame clones only and misses some. The sample yields more than 110,000 clones, about 84% seen once. V lost 10 bases to trimming and J lost 2 bases, with 14 bases between them. Germline values: CDR1 SNHLY, CDR2 FYNNEI. This CDR3 comprises 13 residues. The sequence was collected from a woman older than 75 in a cohort sampled during active or convalescent COVID-19. Source material: peripheral blood. The J gene is TRBJ2-5, the V gene TRBV2; D might be TRBD2 (6 bases). CDR3 sequence (DNA): TGTGCCATTGCGGCCAGCGGGCAAGAGACCCAGTACTTC. Residues: CAIAASGQETQYF.